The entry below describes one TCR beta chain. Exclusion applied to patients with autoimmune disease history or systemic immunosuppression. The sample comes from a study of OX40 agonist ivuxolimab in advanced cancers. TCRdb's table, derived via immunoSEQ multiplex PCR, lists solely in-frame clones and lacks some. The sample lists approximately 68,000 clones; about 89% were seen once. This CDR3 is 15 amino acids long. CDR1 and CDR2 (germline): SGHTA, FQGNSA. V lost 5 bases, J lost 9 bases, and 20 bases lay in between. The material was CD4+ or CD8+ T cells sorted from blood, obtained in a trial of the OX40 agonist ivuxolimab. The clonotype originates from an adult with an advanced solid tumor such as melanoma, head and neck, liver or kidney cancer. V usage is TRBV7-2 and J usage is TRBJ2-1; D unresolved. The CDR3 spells CASSPTRPGRVEQFF. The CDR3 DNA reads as TGTGCCAGCAGCCCAACCCGGCCGGGTAGAGTTGAGCAGTTCTTC.